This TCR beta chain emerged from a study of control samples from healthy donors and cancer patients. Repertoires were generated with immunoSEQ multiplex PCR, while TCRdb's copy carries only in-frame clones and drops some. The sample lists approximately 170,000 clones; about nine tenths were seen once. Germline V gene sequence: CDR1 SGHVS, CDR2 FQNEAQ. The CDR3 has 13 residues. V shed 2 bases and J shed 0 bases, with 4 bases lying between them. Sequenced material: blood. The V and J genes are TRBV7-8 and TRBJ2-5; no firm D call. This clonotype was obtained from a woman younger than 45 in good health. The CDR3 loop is CASSLTYQETQYF. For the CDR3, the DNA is TGTGCCAGCAGCTTAACGTACCAAGAGACCCAGTACTTC.